These 9 T cell receptor beta chains share one sample of origin, sequenced in a study of blood T cell repertoires in COVID-19. The protocol was immunoSEQ multiplex PCR, while the TCRdb copy is restricted to in-frame clones and leaves out a portion. This table has fewer than 100,000 clones, roughly 85% appearing once. The sample comprised peripheral blood. All receptors derive from a man aged 50-59 years with COVID-19, enrolled during active disease.

The V gene is TRBV27, the J gene TRBJ2-7, with 7 positions matching TRBD2. Trimming took 5 bases from V and 3 from J; bases not matched to a gene: 7. The CDR3 loop spans 14 amino acids. CDR1 is MNHEY and CDR2 is SMNVEV in the germline V gene (reference sequence). This CDR3 is CASSPREALYEQYF. CDR3 in DNA: TGTGCCAGCAGTCCACGGGAGGCCCTCTACGAGCAGTACTTC.

The V call is TRBV2, the J call TRBJ2-3; D perhaps matches TRBD2 (6 bases). The V end was cut by 8 bases, the J end by 6 bases, with 12 bases between. The CDR3 has 12 amino acids. Looked up from germline, CDR1 is SNHLY and CDR2 is FYNNEI. In DNA form, the CDR3 reads TGTGCCAGCGGGTCGGGAGCGGATACGCAGTATTTT. It is translated as CASGSGADTQYF.

The rearrangement links TRBV7-3 to TRBJ2-3; TRBD2 aligns across 10 bases. There are 16 residues in the CDR3. The trim removed 5 bases at V and 0 bases at J, leaving 5 bases unmatched. Germline CDR1 reads SGHTA; CDR2 reads FQGTGA. CDR3 protein: CASSQLAGSSTDTQYF. For the CDR3, the DNA is TGTGCCAGCAGCCAACTAGCGGGGTCTAGCACAGATACGCAGTATTTT. The full variable domain, its missing parts supplied by reference TRBV7-3 and TRBJ2-3, is GAGVSQTPSNKVTEKGKYVELRCDPISGHTALYWYRQSLGQGPEFLIYFQGTGAADDSGLPNDRFFAVRPEGSVSTLKIQRTERGDSAVYLCASSQLAGSSTDTQYFGPGTRLTVL.

V usage is TRBV5-5 and J usage is TRBJ2-3, with 8 bases that match TRBD1. The CDR3 has 15 amino acids. The V gene end was trimmed by 4 bases and the J gene end by 1 base; junction bases not matched to a gene: 5. Per germline, CDR1 SGHKS and CDR2 YYEKEE (reference sequence). The CDR3: CASSKLQGGTDTQYF. The CDR3 DNA sequence: TGTGCCAGCAGCAAGCTACAGGGGGGCACAGATACGCAGTATTTT.

The V and J genes are TRBV4-1 and TRBJ1-2; 8 bases align to TRBD1. With 1 base clipped from V and 5 bases from J, the junction kept 3 bases outside the gene matches. Germline CDR1 MGHRA, CDR2 YSYEKL. The CDR3 spans 14 residues. The DNA of the CDR3 is TGCGCCAGCAGCCAAGCAGGACAGGGATATGGCTACACCTTC. Its protein is CASSQAGQGYGYTF.

This clone was seen only a few times. V gene TRBV5-1 combines with J gene TRBJ1-1; 10 nucleotides agree with TRBD1. Germline-derived CDR1 and CDR2 are SGHRS and YFSETQ. V was clipped by 4 bases and J by 5 bases; unmatched bases: 11. This CDR3 has 16 residues. The CDR3 DNA reads as TGCGCCAGCAGCCATGGGACAGGGGTCCCTGGGACTGAAGCTTTCTTT. Translation: CASSHGTGVPGTEAFF.

V usage is TRBV9 and J usage is TRBJ1-2, with unresolved D. With 0 bases removed from V and 2 bases from J, the gap between germline ends came to 8 bases. The germline CDR1 and CDR2 sequences are SGDLS and YYNGEE. The CDR3 is 14 amino acids. CDR3 nucleotides: TGTGCCAGCAGCGTAGAAGCGCAAAACTATGGCTACACCTTC. This sequence encodes CASSVEAQNYGYTF.

The chain carries TRBV9 and TRBJ1-2, with 10 bases that match TRBD1. The CDR3 has 15 amino acids. The germline gives CDR1 SGDLS, CDR2 YYNGEE. V shed 3 bases and J 11 bases; nucleotides not matched to a gene: 13. Here the CDR3 DNA reads TGTGCCAGCAGCGAGAGACCGGGACAGGGGTCTTTTTACACCTTC. Its translation: CASSERPGQGSFYTF.

This chain joins TRBV7-8 and TRBJ1-5; tentatively, D is TRBD1 (6 bases). This CDR3 is 15 amino acids long. V was clipped by 5 bases and J by 6 bases, with 17 bases between them. Per the germline V gene, CDR1 is SGHVS and CDR2 is FQNEAQ. The CDR3 protein is CASSPTSPGAQPQHF. CDR3 in DNA: TGTGCCAGCAGCCCAACTAGTCCAGGGGCTCAGCCCCAGCATTTT.